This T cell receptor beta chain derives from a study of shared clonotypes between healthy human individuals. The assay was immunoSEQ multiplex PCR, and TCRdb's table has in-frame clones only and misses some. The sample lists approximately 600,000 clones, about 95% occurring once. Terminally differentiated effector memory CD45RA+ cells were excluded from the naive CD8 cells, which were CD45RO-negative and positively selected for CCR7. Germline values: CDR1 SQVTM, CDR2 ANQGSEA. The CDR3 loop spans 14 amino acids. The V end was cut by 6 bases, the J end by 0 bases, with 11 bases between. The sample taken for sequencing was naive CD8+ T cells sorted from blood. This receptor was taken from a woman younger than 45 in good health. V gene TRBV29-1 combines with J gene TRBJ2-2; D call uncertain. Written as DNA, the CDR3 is TGCAGCGTGCCCCTAACAACGAACACCGGGGAGCTGTTTTTT. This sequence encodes CSVPLTTNTGELFF.